Listed below are T cell receptor beta chains from one sample, sequenced in a study of human T cells and chemical hapten exposure. TCRdb redid the calling of the RACE reads with MiXCR, one entry per CDR3 protein. Among 75,000 to 90,000 distinct CDR3 sequences listed, about 10% were seen once. Here the sequenced sample was whole blood, taken in connection with sensitization to the hapten diphenylcyclopropenone (DPC). These receptors were collected from a woman aged 50 to 65 with alopecia areata. Some clones in this sample may be carry-over from other donors' samples. CDR3s include the opening cysteine and the closing phenylalanine or tryptophan. Each record gives: J gene, V gene, CDR3 protein.

J: TRBJ2-4; V: TRBV6-6; CDR3: CASMSRTYENIQYF
J: TRBJ1-1; V: TRBV28; CDR3: CASSQGGTTEAFF
J: TRBJ1-1; V: TRBV7-2; CDR3: CASSLSGVLEAFF
J: TRBJ2-6; V: TRBV14; CDR3: CASSQGLQTGANVLTF
J: TRBJ2-5; V: TRBV5-6; CDR3: CASSLLSGASGRETQYF
J: TRBJ2-7; V: TRBV29-1; CDR3: CSVGLARYEQYF
J: TRBJ1-1; V: TRBV7-6; CDR3: CASSLVEQGRTEAFF
J: TRBJ2-1; V: TRBV20-1; CDR3: CSARGGYEGVAPYNEQFF
J: TRBJ1-2; V: TRBV6-6; CDR3: CASSWEYGYTF
J: TRBJ2-3; V: TRBV28; CDR3: CASREGKDTQYF
J: TRBJ1-6; V: TRBV28; CDR3: CASSTGDGSPLHF
J: TRBJ2-1; V: TRBV20-1; CDR3: CSARRADKGVEQFF
J: TRBJ1-4; V: TRBV20-1; CDR3: CGEKIAGAGNEKLFF
J: TRBJ2-2; V: TRBV5-1; CDR3: CASSPSGRADTGELFF
J: TRBJ2-1; V: TRBV24-1; CDR3: CATSDWGRNYNEQFF
J: TRBJ2-2; V: TRBV12-3/TRBV12-4; CDR3: CASSLRTGNTGELFF
J: TRBJ1-1; V: TRBV3-1; CDR3: CASSQQELRTEAFF
J: TRBJ1-1; V: TRBV5-4; CDR3: CASSLLDSMNTEAFF
J: TRBJ2-2; V: TRBV7-9; CDR3: CASSPQAQNTGELFF
J: TRBJ1-1; V: TRBV20-1; CDR3: CSAGPNLGNTEAFF
J: TRBJ2-1; V: TRBV7-9; CDR3: CASSWTSGSYNNEQFF
J: TRBJ2-4; V: TRBV29-1; CDR3: CSVETTGENIQYF
J: TRBJ2-1; V: TRBV24-1; CDR3: CATSDLHVSGGRYNEGQFF
J: TRBJ2-1; V: TRBV18; CDR3: CASSQPGLALSDEQFF
J: TRBJ1-3; V: TRBV18; CDR3: CASSPGSGNTIYF
J: TRBJ1-3; V: TRBV29-1; CDR3: CSASGTGNTIYF
J: TRBJ2-3; V: TRBV7-2; CDR3: CASSATPTDTQYF
J: TRBJ2-1; V: TRBV5-1; CDR3: CASSQDWRQFF
J: TRBJ1-5; V: TRBV12-3/TRBV12-4; CDR3: CASSLTANQPQHF
J: TRBJ1-4; V: TRBV25-1; CDR3: CASRGQDGEKLFF
J: TRBJ1-2; V: TRBV3-1; CDR3: CASSQRIVDYGYTF
J: TRBJ1-6; V: TRBV18; CDR3: CASSPWNRGRNSPLHF
J: TRBJ2-1; V: TRBV9; CDR3: CASSATKPQDEQFF
J: TRBJ1-1; V: TRBV29-1; CDR3: CSVAAGDTEAFF
J: TRBJ2-2; V: TRBV7-2; CDR3: CASSFTSGSTGELFF
J: TRBJ1-1; V: TRBV7-9; CDR3: CASRESGGRIPGTEAFF
J: TRBJ2-7; V: TRBV19; CDR3: CASSIVAGKTYEQYF
J: TRBJ1-1; V: TRBV11-2; CDR3: CASSLASGVAFF
J: TRBJ1-1; V: TRBV29-1; CDR3: CSVERENTEAFF
J: TRBJ2-5; V: TRBV28; CDR3: CETGFQETQYF
J: TRBJ1-1; V: TRBV9; CDR3: CASSVEPNWAGGKNTEAFF
J: TRBJ2-3; V: TRBV18; CDR3: CATQQVRTGKGTDTQYF
J: TRBJ2-2; V: TRBV30; CDR3: CAREIAGGTGELFF
J: TRBJ1-4; V: TRBV5-6; CDR3: CASSSAFWGRKEGLFF
J: TRBJ1-1; V: TRBV20-1; CDR3: CSAGGGLNTEAFF
J: TRBJ1-4; V: TRBV7-2; CDR3: CASSSDRGEVTNEKLFF
J: TRBJ2-3; V: TRBV7-6; CDR3: CASSLSGGADTQYF
J: TRBJ1-6; V: TRBV19; CDR3: CASSGDPYNSPLHF
J: TRBJ2-1; V: TRBV5-6; CDR3: CASSKPGLAISNEQFF
J: TRBJ1-1; V: TRBV6-5; CDR3: CASSYRGGTEAFF
J: TRBJ2-4; V: TRBV4-1; CDR3: CASSLLGLAKNIQYF
J: TRBJ1-1; V: TRBV27; CDR3: CASGLFSGAEAFF
J: TRBJ2-3; V: TRBV7-9; CDR3: CASSLAAWGDTQYF